These T cell receptor beta chains were read from a single sample in a study of graft-versus-host responses after intestinal transplantation. Sequencing used immunoSEQ multiplex PCR; TCRdb keeps in-frame clones, though not all of them. The sample includes around 20,000 clones, 82% seen only once; the top ten take around 1.9%. The source material was PBMCs, sampled 14 days after transplant. The receptors originated from a human patient who received an intestinal transplant, so some T cells may come from the graft donor. The CDR3 runs from the conserved cysteine through the conserved F or W. Each record gives: D gene, V gene, clone size, J gene, CDR3 DNA, CDR3 protein. The D gene is left open where the match is weak. Expanded clones are given a class, and other clones once, few, many or no size at all.

TRBD2	TRBV4-1	-	TRBJ2-7	TGCGCCAGCAGCCAAGGCGAGGGACTAGTAGGGGACGAGCAGTACTTC	CASSQGEGLVGDEQYF
TRBD1	TRBV4-2	-	TRBJ1-4	TGTGCCAGCAGCCGCCTTACAGGGGCTAATGAAAAACTGTTTTTT	CASSRLTGANEKLFF
TRBD1	TRBV4-2	-	TRBJ1-3	TGTGCCAGCAGCCAAGGTACCTGGGACAGGGTATCAGGAAACACCATATATTTT	CASSQGTWDRVSGNTIYF
-	TRBV19	-	TRBJ1-2	TGTGCCAGTAGTATAGCAGCACCTAACTATGGCTACACCTTC	CASSIAAPNYGYTF
TRBD2	TRBV7-9	-	TRBJ2-3	TGTGCCAGCAGCTCCATTTTTAGCGGGAGCGCAGATACGCAGTATTTT	CASSSIFSGSADTQYF
-	TRBV27	-	TRBJ2-1	TGTGCCAGCAGTTTATTTACCCAGGGAGGCCTAAACAATGAGCAGTTCTTC	CASSLFTQGGLNNEQFF
TRBD1	TRBV25-1	-	TRBJ1-2	TGTGCCAGCAGTGATTTGGGACAGATCTATGGCTACACCTTC	CASSDLGQIYGYTF
-	TRBV4-2	-	TRBJ1-1	TGTGCCAGCAGCCATCCTCTGGGGCGTGGGAACACTGAAGCTTTCTTT	CASSHPLGRGNTEAFF
-	TRBV11-2	-	TRBJ2-1	TGTGCCAGCAGCACAACTCGGAGGATGAATGAGCAGTTCTTC	CASSTTRRMNEQFF
-	TRBV19	-	TRBJ1-2	TGTGCCAGTGAGGAGACAGGCCTTGGCTATGGCTACACCTTC	CASEETGLGYGYTF
-	TRBV29-1	once	TRBJ1-1	TGCAGCGCCACCCGACCCTCGAACACTGAAGCTTTCTTT	CSATRPSNTEAFF
TRBD1	TRBV25-1	-	TRBJ2-5	TGTGCCAGCAGTGAGGGACAGGGGGCAGAGACCCAGTACTTC	CASSEGQGAETQYF
-	TRBV6-6	-	TRBJ2-5	TGTGCCAGCAGTCTCGGACCCCTTCAAGAGACCCAGTACTTC	CASSLGPLQETQYF
-	TRBV29-1	-	TRBJ2-5	TGCAGCGTTGAAGTGGCCGAAGAGACCCAGTACTTC	CSVEVAEETQYF
-	TRBV11-2	-	TRBJ2-7	TGTGCCAGCAGCTCGATCGGGGGACACCACTACGAGCAGTACTTC	CASSSIGGHHYEQYF
-	TRBV27	-	TRBJ2-3	TGTGCCAGCAGTTCCTTTATCACAGATACGCAGTATTTT	CASSSFITDTQYF
TRBD2	TRBV11-3	-	TRBJ2-3	TGTGCCAGCAGCTTAGGACTAGCGGACAGCACAGATACGCAGTATTTT	CASSLGLADSTDTQYF
TRBD1	TRBV18	-	TRBJ2-5	TGTGCCAGCTCACCGACAGGGGCCCCACTCGAGACCCAGTACTTC	CASSPTGAPLETQYF
-	TRBV5-1	-	TRBJ2-7	TGCGCCAGCAGCCCAACAGGTCCGAGCTCCTACGAGCAGTACTTC	CASSPTGPSSYEQYF
-	TRBV9	-	TRBJ1-1	TGTGCCAGCAGCGCCGGGGGGGCAATGAACACTGAAGCTTTCTTT	CASSAGGAMNTEAFF
-	TRBV11-2	-	TRBJ2-7	TGTGCCAGCAGCTTATTCGGCGGGAACGAGCAGTACTTC	CASSLFGGNEQYF
-	TRBV27	-	TRBJ2-3	TGTGCCAGCAGTTTACAGGTCTCTAGCACAGATACGCAGTATTTT	CASSLQVSSTDTQYF
TRBD1	TRBV6-5	few	TRBJ2-5	TGTGCCAGCAGTACCGGGACAGAAGAGACCCAGTACTTC	CASSTGTEETQYF
-	TRBV28	-	TRBJ2-3	TGTGCCAGCAGCGGCGAGAGCGGACTAAGCACAGATACGCAGTATTTT	CASSGESGLSTDTQYF
-	TRBV18	-	TRBJ1-2	TGTGCCAGCTCACCTAATTATGGGCCATCTGCACCCCATGGCTACACCTTC	CASSPNYGPSAPHGYTF
TRBD2	TRBV2	few	TRBJ2-7	TGTGCCAGCAGGACGCATCGACTAGCGGGAGTCTCCTACGAGCAGTACTTC	CASRTHRLAGVSYEQYF
TRBD1	TRBV4-1	few	TRBJ2-7	TGCGCCAGCGCGACAGGGGGTAACGGCGAGCAGTACTTC	CASATGGNGEQYF
-	TRBV28	-	TRBJ2-1	TGTGCCAGCAGTACTTACTCCAGGTTTGAGCAGTTCTTC	CASSTYSRFEQFF
-	TRBV2	few	TRBJ1-5	TGTGCCAGCAGTGAATCGACAGTGCATAATCAGCCCCAGCATTTT	CASSESTVHNQPQHF
-	TRBV5-1	few	TRBJ2-1	TGCGCCAGCTCTTACTATCAGGGTATCAGCTCCTACAATGAGCAGTTCTTC	CASSYYQGISSYNEQFF
-	TRBV13	-	TRBJ2-3	TGTGCCAGCAGCAGCGGTCCTACTAGCACAGATACGCAGTATTTT	CASSSGPTSTDTQYF